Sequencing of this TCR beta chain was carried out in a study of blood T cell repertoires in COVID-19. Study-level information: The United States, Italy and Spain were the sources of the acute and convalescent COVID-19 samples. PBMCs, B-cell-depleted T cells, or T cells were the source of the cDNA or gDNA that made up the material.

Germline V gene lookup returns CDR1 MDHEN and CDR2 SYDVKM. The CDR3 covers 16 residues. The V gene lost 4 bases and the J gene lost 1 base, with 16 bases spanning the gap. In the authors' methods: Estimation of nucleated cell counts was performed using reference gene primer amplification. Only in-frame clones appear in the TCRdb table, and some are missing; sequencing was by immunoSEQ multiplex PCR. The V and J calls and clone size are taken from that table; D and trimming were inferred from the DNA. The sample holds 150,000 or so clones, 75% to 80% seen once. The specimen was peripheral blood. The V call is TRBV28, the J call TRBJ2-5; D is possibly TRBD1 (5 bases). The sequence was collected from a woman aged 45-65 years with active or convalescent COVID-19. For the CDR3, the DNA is TGTGCCAGCAGTTCTCAGGGCAGGCAACTCCAAGAGACCCAGTACTTC. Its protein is CASSSQGRQLQETQYF.